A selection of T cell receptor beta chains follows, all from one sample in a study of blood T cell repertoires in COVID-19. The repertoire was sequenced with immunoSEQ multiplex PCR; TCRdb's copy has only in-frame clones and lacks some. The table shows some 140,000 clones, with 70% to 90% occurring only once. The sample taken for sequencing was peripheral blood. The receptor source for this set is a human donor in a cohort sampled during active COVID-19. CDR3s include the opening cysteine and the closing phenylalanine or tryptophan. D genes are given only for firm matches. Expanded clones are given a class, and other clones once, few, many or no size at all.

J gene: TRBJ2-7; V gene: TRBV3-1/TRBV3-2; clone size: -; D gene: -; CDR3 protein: CASSQDGWALSEQYF; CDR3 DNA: TGTGCCAGCAGCCAAGATGGATGGGCCCTAAGCGAGCAGTACTTC
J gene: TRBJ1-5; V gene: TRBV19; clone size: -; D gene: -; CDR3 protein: CASSIDSATGEAQHF; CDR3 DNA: TGTGCCAGTAGTATAGATTCAGCAACGGGGGAGGCCCAGCATTTT
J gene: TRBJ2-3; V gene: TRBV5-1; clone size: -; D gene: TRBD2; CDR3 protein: CASSVTSGGTDTQYF; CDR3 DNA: TGCGCCAGCAGCGTGACTAGCGGGGGCACAGATACGCAGTATTTT
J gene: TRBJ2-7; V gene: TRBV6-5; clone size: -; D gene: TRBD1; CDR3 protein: CASSYLPPGQGYEQYF; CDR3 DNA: TGTGCCAGCAGTTACTTGCCCCCGGGACAGGGGTACGAGCAGTACTTC
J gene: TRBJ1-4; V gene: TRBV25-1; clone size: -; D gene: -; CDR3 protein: CASSDWGGEKLFF; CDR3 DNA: TGTGCCAGCAGTGACTGGGGAGGTGAAAAACTGTTTTTT
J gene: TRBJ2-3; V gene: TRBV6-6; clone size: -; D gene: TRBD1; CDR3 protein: CASSPTGSADTQYF; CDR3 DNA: TGTGCCAGCAGTCCGACAGGGTCCGCAGATACGCAGTATTTT
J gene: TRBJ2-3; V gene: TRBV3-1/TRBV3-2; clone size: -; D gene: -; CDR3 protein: CASSLTGGGPDTQYF; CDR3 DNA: TGTGCCAGCAGCCTGACGGGGGGCGGCCCAGATACGCAGTATTTT
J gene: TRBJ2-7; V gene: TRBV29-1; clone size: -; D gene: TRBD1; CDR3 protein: CSVAGGQGVDEQYF; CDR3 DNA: TGCAGCGTCGCCGGCGGACAGGGTGTCGACGAGCAGTACTTC
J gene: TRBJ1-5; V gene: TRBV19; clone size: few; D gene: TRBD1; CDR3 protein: CATQPRTGGGNQPQHF; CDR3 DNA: TGTGCCACCCAACCCCGGACAGGGGGAGGCAATCAGCCCCAGCATTTT
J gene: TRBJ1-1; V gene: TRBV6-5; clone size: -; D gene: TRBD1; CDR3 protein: CASRSRTGGEAFF; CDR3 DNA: TGTGCCAGCAGATCAAGGACAGGGGGTGAAGCTTTCTTT
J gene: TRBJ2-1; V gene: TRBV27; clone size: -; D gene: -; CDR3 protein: CASSLWNTGSYNEQFF; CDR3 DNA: TGTGCCAGCAGTTTATGGAATACAGGGAGTTACAATGAGCAGTTCTTC
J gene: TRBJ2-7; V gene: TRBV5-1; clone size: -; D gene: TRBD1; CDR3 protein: CASSGPGQLYEQYF; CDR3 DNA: TGCGCCAGCAGCGGACCGGGACAGCTCTACGAGCAGTACTTC
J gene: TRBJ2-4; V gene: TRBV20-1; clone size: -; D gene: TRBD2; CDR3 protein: CSARDRGGGYF; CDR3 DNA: TGCAGTGCTAGAGATCGGGGGGGCGGGTACTTC
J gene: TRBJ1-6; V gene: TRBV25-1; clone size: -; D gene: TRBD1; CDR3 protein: CASRRQGDNSPLHF; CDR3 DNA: TGTGCCAGCAGGCGACAGGGGGACAATTCACCCCTCCACTTT
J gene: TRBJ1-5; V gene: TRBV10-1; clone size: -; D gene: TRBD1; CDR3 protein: CASSDGQGRPQHF; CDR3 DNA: TGCGCCAGCAGTGATGGACAGGGACGGCCCCAGCATTTT
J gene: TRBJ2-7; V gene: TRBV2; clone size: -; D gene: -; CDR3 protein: CASKQGYEQYF; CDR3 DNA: TGTGCCAGCAAACAGGGCTACGAGCAGTACTTC
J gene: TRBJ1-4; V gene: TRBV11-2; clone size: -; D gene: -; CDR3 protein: CASSFRDTSGKLFF; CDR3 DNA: TGTGCCAGCAGCTTTAGGGACACCTCGGGAAAACTGTTTTTT
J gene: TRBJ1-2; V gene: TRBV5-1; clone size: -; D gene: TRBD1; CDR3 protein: CASSLGDRTYGYTF; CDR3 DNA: TGCGCCAGCAGCTTGGGGGACAGGACCTATGGCTACACCTTC
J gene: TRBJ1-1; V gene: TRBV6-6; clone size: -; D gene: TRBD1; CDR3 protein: CASSYSPGQALGAFF; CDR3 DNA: TGTGCCAGCAGTTACTCTCCGGGACAGGCTTTGGGAGCTTTCTTT
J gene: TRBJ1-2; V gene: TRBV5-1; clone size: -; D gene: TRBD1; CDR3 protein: CASRWGQGRYGYTF; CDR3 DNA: TGCGCCAGCAGATGGGGACAGGGCCGCTATGGCTACACCTTC
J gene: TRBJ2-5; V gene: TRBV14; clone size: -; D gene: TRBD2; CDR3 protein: CASSHLGAGGGETQYF; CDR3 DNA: TGTGCCAGCAGCCATCTCGGAGCGGGGGGAGGGGAGACCCAGTACTTC
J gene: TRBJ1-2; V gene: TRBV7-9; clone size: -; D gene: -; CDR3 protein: CASSFGGSRVDGYTF; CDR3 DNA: TGCGCCAGCAGCTTCGGTGGGTCTCGGGTCGATGGCTACACCTTC
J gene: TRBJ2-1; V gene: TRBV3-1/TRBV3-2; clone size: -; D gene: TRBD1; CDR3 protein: CASSPSGGIYNEQFF; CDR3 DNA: TGTGCCAGCAGTCCCTCAGGGGGCATCTACAATGAGCAGTTCTTC